This T cell receptor (beta chain) was recorded in a study of molecular identifiers for immune sequencing clone quantification. Germline trimming cut 3 bases from V and 4 bases from J; bases unmatched to any gene: 7. CDR3 length: 15 residues. Germline V gene sequence: CDR1 SGHVS, CDR2 FQNEAQ. Each CDR3 protein gets one entry after TCRdb re-called the PCR reads with MiXCR. This table has some 65,000 distinct CDR3 sequences, around 20% appearing once. In its sample, this clonotype was seen many times. This TCR was sampled from a human donor in good health. Some libraries in this study had Jurkat cell RNA spiked in. The chain has TRBV7-8 and TRBJ2-3, with TRBD2 matching over 7 bases. The specimen sequenced was naive CD8+ T cells from blood, with Jurkat cell RNA spiked in. Subset indicated: FACS-sorted CD8+CD4-CCR7+CD45RA+ naive T cells. In nucleotides, the CDR3 is TGTGCCAGCAGCTTTAGGGCGGGGGACTCAGATACGCAGTATTTT. This codes for CASSFRAGDSDTQYF.